Presented here are 16 T cell receptor beta chains from one specimen sequenced in a study of prognosis after radiotherapy for stage I lung cancer. It was by two-round multiplex PCR that TCR beta CDR3 was amplified from genomic DNA. Round-one PCR had primers specific to each TRBV and TRBJ gene. TCRdb re-derived calls from the multiplex PCR reads in MiXCR, one entry per CDR3 protein. Of about 14,000 distinct CDR3 sequences in the sample, roughly 50% were seen once. Sequenced material: PBMCs, taken before or after stereotactic body radiation therapy (not recorded which). The origin of the receptors is a donor over 45 with non-small cell lung cancer.

Notes on this clonotype: A junction boundary mismatches the germline segment, possibly from a read error. The chain has TRBV15 and TRBJ2-7; 8 nucleotides align to TRBD2. Germline CDR1 LNHNV, CDR2 YYDKDF (reference sequence). This CDR3 is 15 amino acids long. The CDR3 here is CAASGGPTRSYEQYF. The CDR3 DNA reads as TGTGCCGCCAGCGGGGGACCCACTAGATCCTACGAGCAGTACTTC. Complete variable domain (other parts from reference TRBV15 and TRBJ2-7): DAMVIQNPRYQVTQFGKPVTLSCSQTLNHNVMYWYQQKSSQAPKLLFHYYDKDFNNEADTPDNFQSRRPNTSFCFLDIRSPGLGDTAMYLCAASGGPTRSYEQYFGPGTRLTVT.

This clonotype was seen repeatedly, ten times or more. The rearrangement joins TRBV6-2 or TRBV6-3 to TRBJ1-1; 9 nucleotides match TRBD1. Per germline, CDR1 MNHEY and CDR2 SVGEGT. V shed 2 bases, J shed 1 base, and the junction held 5 bases outside the gene matches. The CDR3 is 16 residues long. In DNA form, the CDR3 reads TGTGCCAGCAGTTACAACAGGGGGCCGGCGAACACTGAAGCTTTCTTT. It encodes CASSYNRGPANTEAFF.

This clonotype showed up many times. CDR3 amino acids: CASSYVDTQYF. The CDR3 DNA sequence: TGTGCCAGCAGTTACGTGGATACGCAGTATTTT. This rearrangement joins TRBV6-4 to TRBJ2-3; D not certain. The CDR3 contains 11 residues. From germline, CDR1 is MRHNA and CDR2 SNTAGT. Trimming cost V 5 bases and J 6 bases, with 6 bases left between them.

Regarding this clonotype: The junction shows a germline mismatch at one end, possibly a read error. The gene calls are TRBV24-1 and TRBJ2-3; TRBD2 might be the D (5 bases). The germline gives CDR1 KGHDR, CDR2 SFDVKD. The CDR3 covers 16 residues. The CDR3, as DNA: TGTGCCACCAGTGTGACGGAGGCCAGCGCCACAGATACGCAGTGTTTT. Its translation is CATSVTEASATDTQCF.

In this sample, this clonotype turned up many times. V gene TRBV2 combines with J gene TRBJ2-1, with 10 bases fitting TRBD2. V shed 2 bases and J 6 bases; nucleotides not matched to a gene: 4. This CDR3 has 15 amino acids. CDR1 SNHLY and CDR2 FYNNEI come from the germline V gene. CDR3 DNA: TGTGCCAGCAGTGAATCCAGCGGGGGGGCCAATGAGCAGTTCTTC. Protein sequence: CASSESSGGANEQFF.

Remarks on this clonotype: A far larger clone lies a single base away; this is likely a read error. V is TRBV6-1 and J is TRBJ2-3; 9 nucleotides align to TRBD2. The germline V gene has CDR1 MNHNS and CDR2 SASEGT. The length of the CDR3 is 13 residues. DNA of the CDR3: TGTGCCAGCAGTGGTCTAGCGGGGACGACCAAGTACTTC. Encoded protein: CASSGLAGTTKYF.

Ten or more counts support this clonotype. Being one base from a much bigger clone, this may be a read error. V is TRBV11-2 and J is TRBJ2-3; possibly TRBD2 for D (6 bases). This CDR3 is 14 amino acids long. CDR1 SGHAT and CDR2 FQNNGV come from the germline V gene. V was trimmed by 1 base and J by 7 bases, leaving 12 bases between them. For the CDR3, the DNA is TGTGCCAGCAGCTTAGTTAGCGGAGCGTATACGCAGTATTTT. Protein: CASSLVSGAYTQYF.

The V gene is TRBV20-1, the J gene TRBJ1-6; possible D gene TRBD1, 5 bases. The CDR3 is made up of 13 amino acids. Germline CDR1 reads DFQATT; CDR2 reads SNEGSKA (reference sequence). With 6 bases removed from V and 4 bases from J, the gap between germline ends came to 10 bases. The CDR3 nucleotides read TGCAGTGCCATCCGGGGGTATAATTCACCCCTCCACTTT. This codes for CSAIRGYNSPLHF.

This clonotype was seen ten or more times. Since a much larger clone is just one base distant, this may be a read error. The V gene is TRBV7-2, the J gene TRBJ2-1; no clear D. The CDR3 is 12 residues long. The germline CDR1 and CDR2 sequences are SGHTA and FQGNSA. The CDR3 DNA reads TGTGCCAGCAGCTTTGAAGGGTATGAGCGGTTCTTC. It translates to CASSFEGYERFF.

Concerning this clonotype itself: A far larger clone is only one base removed, so a read error is likely. The J gene is TRBJ2-7, the V gene TRBV6-4; the D is unclear. With 8 bases removed from V and 1 base from J, the gap between germline ends came to 9 bases. The CDR3 runs to 12 residues. The germline CDR1 and CDR2 sequences are MRHNA and SNTAGT. CDR3: CASVELSYEQYF. Written as DNA, the CDR3 is TGTGCCAGCGTGGAGCTATCCTACGAGCAGTACTTC.

The CDR3, as DNA: TGTGCCAGCAGTGACGGCTGGATAGACACAGATACGCAGTATTTT. Amino acid sequence: CASSDGWIDTDTQYF. The chain couples TRBV6-4 to TRBJ2-3; D not resolved. This CDR3 is 15 amino acids long. Trimming removed 2 bases at V and 2 bases at J, with 11 bases between. Germline CDR1 reads MRHNA; CDR2 reads SNTAGT.

This clonotype was detected many times. V usage is TRBV5-1 and J usage is TRBJ2-1, with 9 bases that match TRBD1. The V gene end was trimmed by 7 bases and the J gene end by 4 bases; junction bases not matched to a gene: 3. Per germline, CDR1 SGHRS and CDR2 YFSETQ. The CDR3 is made up of 13 amino acids. The CDR3 sequence: CASSGTGYNEQFF. CDR3 in DNA: TGCGCCAGCTCTGGGACAGGGTACAATGAGCAGTTCTTC.

Only one count was recorded for this clonotype. V gene TRBV27 combines with J gene TRBJ2-7, with no clear D. Germline CDR1 reads MNHEY; CDR2 reads SMNVEV (reference sequence). V lost 7 bases and J lost 5, with 15 bases in between. The CDR3 totals 13 residues. CDR3 sequence: CASMSPLVHEQYF. The CDR3 coding sequence is TGTGCCAGCATGTCTCCGCTTGTCCACGAGCAGTACTTC.

CDR3 coding DNA: TGTGCCAGCAGTTTATGTCGACTGGGGCGTCTCGGTGACTATGGCTACACCTTC. Translated, it gives CASSLCRLGRLGDYGYTF. The rearrangement uses TRBV28 and TRBJ1-2, with D possibly matching TRBD1 (5 bases). CDR1 is MDHEN and CDR2 is SYDVKM in the germline V gene. Deletions cut 0 bases from V and 3 bases from J, with 20 bases between. The CDR3 length is 18 residues.

The chain is built from TRBV7-9 and TRBJ2-3; 14 nucleotides match TRBD2. Germline V gene lookup returns CDR1 SEHNR and CDR2 FQNEAQ (reference sequence). The CDR3 runs to 17 residues. The J segment lost 4 bases and the V segment lost 2 bases, leaving 5 bases of the junction unmatched. The CDR3 loop is CASSLLPGLAGADTQYF. For the CDR3, the DNA is TGTGCCAGCAGCTTACTCCCGGGACTAGCGGGAGCAGATACGCAGTATTTT.

A word on this clonotype: The junction departs from the called germline gene at one end, perhaps through a read error. V usage is TRBV5-8 and J usage is TRBJ2-2; D is unresolved. Germline V gene sequence: CDR1 SGHTS, CDR2 YDEGEE. The CDR3 totals 13 residues. CDR3 in DNA: TGTGCCAGCAGCTTGGTATGGTCCGGAGAGCTGTTTTTT. It yields the protein CASSLVWSGELFF.